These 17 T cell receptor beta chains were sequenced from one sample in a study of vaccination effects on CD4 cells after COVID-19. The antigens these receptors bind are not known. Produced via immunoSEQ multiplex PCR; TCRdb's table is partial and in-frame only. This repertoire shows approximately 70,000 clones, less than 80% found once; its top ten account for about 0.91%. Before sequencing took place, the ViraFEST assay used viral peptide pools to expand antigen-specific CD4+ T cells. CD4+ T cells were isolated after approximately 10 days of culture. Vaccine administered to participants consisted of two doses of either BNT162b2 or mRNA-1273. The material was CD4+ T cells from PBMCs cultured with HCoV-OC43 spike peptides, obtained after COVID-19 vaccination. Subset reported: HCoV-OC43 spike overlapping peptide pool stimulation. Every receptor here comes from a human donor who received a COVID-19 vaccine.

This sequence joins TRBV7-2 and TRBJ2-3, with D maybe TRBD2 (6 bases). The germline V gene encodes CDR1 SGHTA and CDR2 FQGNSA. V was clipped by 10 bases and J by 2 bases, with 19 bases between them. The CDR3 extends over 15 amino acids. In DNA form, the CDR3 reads TGTGCCACTGGGGTTTGGGCGGGAAACACAGATACGCAGTATTTT. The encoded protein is CATGVWAGNTDTQYF.

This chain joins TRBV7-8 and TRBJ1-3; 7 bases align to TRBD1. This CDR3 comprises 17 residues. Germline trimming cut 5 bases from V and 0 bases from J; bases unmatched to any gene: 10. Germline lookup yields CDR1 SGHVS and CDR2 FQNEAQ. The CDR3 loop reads CASSVTGTVRSGNTIYF. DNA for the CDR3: TGTGCCAGCAGCGTTACCGGGACAGTGCGCTCTGGAAACACCATATATTTT.

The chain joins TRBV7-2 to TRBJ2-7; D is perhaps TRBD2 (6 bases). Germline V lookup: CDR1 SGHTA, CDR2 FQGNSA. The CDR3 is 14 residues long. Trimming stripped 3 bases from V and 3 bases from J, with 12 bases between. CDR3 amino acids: CASSLVGGGYEQYV. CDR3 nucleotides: TGTGCCAGCAGCTTGGTCGGGGGTGGCTACGAGCAGTACGTC.

The CDR3: CASRITGTGANTGELFF. The CDR3 nucleotides read TGTGCCAGCAGAATTACCGGGACAGGGGCCAACACCGGGGAGCTGTTTTTT. The J gene is TRBJ2-2, the V gene TRBV11-2; 10 bases match TRBD1. V lost 6 bases, J lost 2 bases, and 9 bases stayed unmatched. Per the germline V gene, CDR1 is SGHAT and CDR2 is FQNNGV. This CDR3 comprises 17 residues.

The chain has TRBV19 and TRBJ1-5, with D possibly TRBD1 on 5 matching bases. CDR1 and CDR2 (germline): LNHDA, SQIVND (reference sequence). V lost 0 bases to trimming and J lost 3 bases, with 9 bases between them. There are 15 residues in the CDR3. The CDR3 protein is CASSIEKGTNQPQHF. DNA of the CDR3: TGTGCCAGTAGTATAGAGAAAGGGACCAATCAGCCCCAGCATTTT.

The CDR3 loop reads CASSQDLQGWTGELFF. For the CDR3, the DNA is TGTGCCAGCAGCCAAGATTTGCAGGGATGGACCGGGGAGCTGTTTTTT. This chain uses TRBV4-2 with TRBJ2-2, with D possibly matching TRBD1 (5 bases). Germline V gene data show CDR1 as LGHNA and CDR2 as YNFKEQ. This CDR3 comprises 16 residues. V lost 0 bases to trimming and J lost 5 bases, with 13 bases between them.

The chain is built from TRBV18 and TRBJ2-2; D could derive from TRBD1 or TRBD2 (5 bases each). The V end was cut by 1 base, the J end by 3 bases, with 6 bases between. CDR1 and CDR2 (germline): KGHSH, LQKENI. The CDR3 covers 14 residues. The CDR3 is CASSPRGDTGELFF. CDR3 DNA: TGTGCCAGCTCACCACGAGGGGACACCGGGGAGCTGTTTTTT.

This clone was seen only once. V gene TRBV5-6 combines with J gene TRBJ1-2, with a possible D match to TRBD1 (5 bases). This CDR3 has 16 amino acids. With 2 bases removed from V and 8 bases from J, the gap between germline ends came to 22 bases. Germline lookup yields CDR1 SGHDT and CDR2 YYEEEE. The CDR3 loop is CASSFRGGRSGDGYTF. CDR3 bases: TGTGCCAGCAGCTTTAGGGGAGGGAGAAGCGGGGACGGCTACACCTTC.

Written as DNA, the CDR3 is TGTGCCAGCAGCTCAAATACAGGGGGTACTGAAGCTTTCTTT. Translating it yields CASSSNTGGTEAFF. V usage is TRBV6-5 and J usage is TRBJ1-1, with 8 bases aligning to TRBD1. The CDR3 spans 14 residues. The ends lost 6 bases at V and 5 bases at J; junction bases unmatched: 8. The germline gives CDR1 MNHEY, CDR2 SVGAGI.

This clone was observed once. The CDR3 region has the DNA TGTGCCAGCAGCGTAGGCGGACTAGTTGGATCAGATACGCAGTATTTT. Encoded protein: CASSVGGLVGSDTQYF. This chain uses TRBV9 with TRBJ2-3; 7 bases map to TRBD2. The CDR3 is made up of 16 amino acids. Per germline, CDR1 SGDLS and CDR2 YYNGEE. The ends lost 0 bases at V and 4 bases at J; junction bases unmatched: 8.

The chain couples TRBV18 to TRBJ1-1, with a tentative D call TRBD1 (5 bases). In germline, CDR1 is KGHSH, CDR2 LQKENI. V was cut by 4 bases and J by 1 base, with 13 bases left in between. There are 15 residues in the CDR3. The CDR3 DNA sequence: TGTGCCAGCTCACTTGGGGGTACAGGGAACACTGAAGCTTTCTTT. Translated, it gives CASSLGGTGNTEAFF.

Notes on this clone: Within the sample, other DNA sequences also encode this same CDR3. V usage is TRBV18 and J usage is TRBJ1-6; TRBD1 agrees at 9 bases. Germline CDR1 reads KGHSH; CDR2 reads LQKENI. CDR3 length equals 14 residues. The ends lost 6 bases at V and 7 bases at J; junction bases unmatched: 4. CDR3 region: CASSRDRENSPLHF. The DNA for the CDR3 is TGTGCCAGCTCCAGGGACAGGGAGAATTCACCCCTCCACTTT. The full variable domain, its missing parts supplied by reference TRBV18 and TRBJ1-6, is NAGVMQNPRHLVRRRGQEARLRCSPMKGHSHVYWYRQLPEEGLKFMVYLQKENIIDESGMPKERFSAEFPKEGPSILRIQQVVRGDSAAYFCASSRDRENSPLHFGNGTRLTVT.

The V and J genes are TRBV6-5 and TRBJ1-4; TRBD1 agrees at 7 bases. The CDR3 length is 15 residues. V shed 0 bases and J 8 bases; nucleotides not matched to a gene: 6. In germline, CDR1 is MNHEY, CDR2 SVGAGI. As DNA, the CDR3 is TGTGCCAGCAGTTACTCGACTAGGGGGCGGGAAAAACTGTTTTTT. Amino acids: CASSYSTRGREKLFF.

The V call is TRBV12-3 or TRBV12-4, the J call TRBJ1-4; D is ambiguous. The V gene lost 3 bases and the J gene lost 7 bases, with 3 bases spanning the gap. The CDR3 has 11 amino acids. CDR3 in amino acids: CASSLGEKLFF. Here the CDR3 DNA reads TGTGCCAGCAGTTTGGGTGAAAAACTGTTTTTT.

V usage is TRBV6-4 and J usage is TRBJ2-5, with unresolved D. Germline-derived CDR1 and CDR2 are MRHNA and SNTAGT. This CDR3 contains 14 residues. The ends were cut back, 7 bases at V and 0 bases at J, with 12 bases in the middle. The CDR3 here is CASTIQPDQETQYF. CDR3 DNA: TGTGCCAGCACCATACAGCCCGACCAAGAGACCCAGTACTTC.

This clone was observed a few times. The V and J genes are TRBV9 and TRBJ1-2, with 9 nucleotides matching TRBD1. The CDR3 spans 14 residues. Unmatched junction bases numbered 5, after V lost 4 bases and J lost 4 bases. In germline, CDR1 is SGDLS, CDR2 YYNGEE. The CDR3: CASSPQQGAYGYTF. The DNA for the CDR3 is TGTGCCAGCAGCCCCCAACAGGGGGCCTATGGCTACACCTTC.

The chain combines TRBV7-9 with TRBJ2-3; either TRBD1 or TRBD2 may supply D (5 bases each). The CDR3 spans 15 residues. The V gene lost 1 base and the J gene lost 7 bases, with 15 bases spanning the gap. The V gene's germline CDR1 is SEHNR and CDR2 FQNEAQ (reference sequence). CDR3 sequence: CASSLEAGRRNTQYF. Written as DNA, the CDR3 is TGTGCCAGCAGCTTAGAAGCAGGGCGGAGGAATACGCAGTATTTT.